This T cell receptor beta chain was observed in a study of cytomegalovirus exposure and HLA in healthy donors. Findings and limits, study-wide: A later analysis reportedly found fewer N-insertions in an Asian-associated ancestry cluster than the roughly 730-donor mean. Exclusion as indistinguishable affected some V segments, including TRBV6-2 and TRBV6-3. Generally TCR sequences proved uncommon, though certain public TCRs appeared in numerous donors. By a later analysis, the bulk of CMV-associated TCR beta chains appeared HLA-restricted.

Both 60 Vbeta primers and 13 Jbeta primers went into the PCR. Sequencing used immunoSEQ multiplex PCR; TCRdb keeps in-frame clones, though not all of them. The sample shows about 130,000 clones, around two thirds of them seen only once. The germline V gene encodes CDR1 SGHDT and CDR2 YYEEEE. V trimming: 2 bases; J trimming: 4 bases; junction bases outside the gene matches: 5. The CDR3 length is 14 residues. Concerning this clone itself: Its antigen is currently unknown.

The clonotype comes from a man aged 60 to 69 in good health and CMV-seropositive. Material: PBMCs. The genes are TRBV5-6 and TRBJ2-7; 8 bases map to TRBD1. The CDR3 spells CASSFWDRSYEQYF. DNA for the CDR3: TGTGCCAGCAGCTTTTGGGACAGGTCTTACGAGCAGTACTTC.